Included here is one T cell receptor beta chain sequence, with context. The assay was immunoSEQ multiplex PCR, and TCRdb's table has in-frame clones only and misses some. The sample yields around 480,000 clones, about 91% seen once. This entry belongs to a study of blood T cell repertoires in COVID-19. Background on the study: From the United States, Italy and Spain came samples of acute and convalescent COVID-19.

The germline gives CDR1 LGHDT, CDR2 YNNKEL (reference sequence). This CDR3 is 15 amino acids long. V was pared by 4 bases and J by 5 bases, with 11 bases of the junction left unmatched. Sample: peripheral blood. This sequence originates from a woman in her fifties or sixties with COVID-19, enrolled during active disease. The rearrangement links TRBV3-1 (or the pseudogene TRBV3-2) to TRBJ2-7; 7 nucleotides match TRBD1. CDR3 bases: TGTGCCAGCAGCCCGGGTCCGGGACAGCCGAACGAGCAGTACTTC. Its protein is CASSPGPGQPNEQYF.